The 24 T cell receptor beta chains below all came from one sample that was sequenced in a study of post-analysis software for immune sequencing data. TCR beta libraries were prepared from cDNA with unique molecular identifiers. TCRdb ran MiXCR on the PCR reads and lists one entry per CDR3 protein. The profile covers roughly 570,000 distinct CDR3 sequences, with 34% appearing a single time and 4.5% to 7.5% taken by the ten largest. These receptors' targets are unknown. Study-level points and caveats: Among five TRBV segments more frequent in patients than controls were TRBV5-6, TRBV5-1 and TRBV20-1.

Sample: blood. The source is a girl under 18 with multiple sclerosis.

This clonotype has a handful of counts. V gene TRBV4-1 combines with J gene TRBJ1-5; maybe TRBD1 (6 bases). V was cut by 6 bases and J by 2 bases, with 11 bases left in between. This CDR3 region has 14 residues. CDR1 is MGHRA and CDR2 is YSYEKL in the germline V gene. The DNA for the CDR3 is TGCGCCAGCAGAAATCAGGGGCGCAATCAGCCCCAGCATTTT. Translation: CASRNQGRNQPQHF.

This clonotype appeared a few times. The chain links TRBV2 to TRBJ2-3; TRBD2 matches at 13 bases. The CDR3 is 15 amino acids. J was trimmed by 4 bases and V by 4 bases; bases with no gene match: 2. CDR1 and CDR2 (germline): SNHLY, FYNNEI. The CDR3 DNA reads as TGTGCCAGCAGTGGACTAGCGGGAGGAGCAGATACGCAGTATTTT. The encoded protein is CASSGLAGGADTQYF. Drawing the rest from reference TRBV2 and TRBJ2-3, the complete variable domain is EPEVTQTPSHQVTQMGQEVILRCVPISNHLYFYWYRQILGQKVEFLVSFYNNEISEKSEIFDDQFSVERPDGSNFTLKIRSTKLEDSAMYFCASSGLAGGADTQYFGPGTRLTVL.

The chain couples TRBV6-5 to TRBJ2-3; 7 bases agree with TRBD1. CDR3 length equals 14 residues. CDR1 MNHEY and CDR2 SVGAGI come from the germline V gene. After removal of 5 bases from V and 6 bases from J, the junction contained 8 bases not matched to a gene. The CDR3 DNA reads TGTGCCAGCAGTCTGACAGGGATGCTGGATACGCAGTATTTT. Its protein product is CASSLTGMLDTQYF.

The V gene is TRBV20-1, the J gene TRBJ2-5, with D unresolved. The J call is doubtful: the DNA matches TRBJ2-7 better. From germline, CDR1 is DFQATT and CDR2 SNEGSKA (reference sequence). There are 12 residues in the CDR3. The CDR3: CSARVTEYEQYF. The DNA for the CDR3 is TGCAGTGCTAGAGTAACTGAGTACGAGCAGTACTTC.

The chain recombines TRBV2 with TRBJ2-5, with 9 bases fitting TRBD2. Trimming took 4 bases from V and 9 from J; bases not matched to a gene: 9. CDR1 is SNHLY, CDR2 FYNNEI, per germline. The CDR3 has 14 residues. CDR3 in DNA: TGTGCCAGCAGTGGTAGCGGGGGCCACCGGGCCCAGTACTTC. This encodes CASSGSGGHRAQYF.

This clonotype has only a few counts. The chain couples TRBV7-2 to TRBJ2-7, with TRBD1 matching over 8 bases. CDR1 is SGHTA and CDR2 is FQGNSA in the germline V gene. Losses at the gene ends were 5 bases for V and 2 bases for J; bases not matched to a gene: 8. This CDR3 region has 15 residues. CDR3 amino acids: CASSPRTGPTYEQYF. As DNA, the CDR3 is TGTGCCAGCAGCCCGAGGACAGGGCCGACCTACGAGCAGTACTTC.

This clonotype was detected a few times. The CDR3 nucleotides read TGTGCCAGCAGCTTAGGGTGGCCGGACCCCGTTGAGCAGTTCTTC. Amino acid sequence: CASSLGWPDPVEQFF. The chain carries TRBV7-2 and TRBJ2-1; D unresolved. Trimming cost V 1 base and J 9 bases, with 16 bases left between them. The V gene's germline CDR1 is SGHTA and CDR2 FQGNSA. This CDR3 region has 15 residues. The variable domain in full, with the rest retrieved from reference TRBV7-2 and TRBJ2-1, is GAGVSQSPSNKVTEKGKDVELRCDPISGHTALYWYRQSLGQGLEFLIYFQGNSAPDKSGLPSDRFSAERTGGSVSTLTIQRTQQEDSAVYLCASSLGWPDPVEQFFGPGTRLTVL.

The chain carries TRBV6-5 and TRBJ1-4; 7 nucleotides agree with TRBD1. Germline V lookup: CDR1 MNHEY, CDR2 SVGAGI. The CDR3 loop spans 14 amino acids. The trim removed 2 bases at V and 8 bases at J, leaving 5 bases unmatched. The CDR3 sequence: CASSYEQGYEKLFF. CDR3 DNA: TGTGCCAGCAGTTACGAACAGGGGTACGAAAAACTGTTTTTT.

The genes are TRBV3-1 and TRBJ1-2; D remains ambiguous. CDR1 and CDR2 from the germline V gene are LGHDT and YNNKEL (reference sequence). The CDR3 loop spans 16 amino acids. V lost 1 base to trimming and J lost 0 bases, with 12 bases between them. CDR3 residues: CASSQVGHLPNYGYTF. As DNA, the CDR3 is TGTGCCAGCAGCCAAGTCGGGCACCTTCCTAACTATGGCTACACCTTC.

The rearrangement links TRBV20-1 to TRBJ1-1; no clear D gene. This CDR3 is 14 amino acids long. The germline V and J ends were trimmed by 3 bases and 2 bases, with 13 bases remaining between them. Germline V gives CDR1 DFQATT, CDR2 SNEGSKA (reference sequence). This chain's CDR3 is CSARSPGSNTEAFF. The DNA for the CDR3 is TGCAGTGCTAGGTCGCCAGGCTCAAACACTGAAGCTTTCTTT.

This clonotype was seen only a few times. J is TRBJ2-1 and V is TRBV20-1; the D call may be TRBD1 or TRBD2 (5 bases each). The CDR3 sequence is 14 residues long. The V end lost 6 bases, the J end lost 4 bases, and 16 bases lay between the germline ends. Germline-derived CDR1 and CDR2 are DFQATT and SNEGSKA (reference sequence). CDR3 DNA sequence: TGCAGTGCGGCGACGGGACGCGAATACAATGAGCAGTTCTTC. Translated: CSAATGREYNEQFF.

At least ten counts were recorded for this clonotype. The chain joins TRBV7-9 to TRBJ2-3; D might be TRBD1 (6 bases). There are 11 residues in the CDR3. The germline gives CDR1 SEHNR, CDR2 FQNEAQ (reference sequence). V was cut by 4 bases and J by 10 bases, with 9 bases left in between. CDR3 amino acids: CASSSEGAQYF. CDR3 in DNA: TGTGCCAGCAGCTCCGAGGGGGCGCAGTATTTT.

This clonotype was seen more than once but under ten times. The chain uses TRBV9 and TRBJ2-7; the D call may be TRBD1 or TRBD2 (6 bases each). The CDR3 totals 17 residues. The V gene's germline CDR1 is SGDLS and CDR2 YYNGEE. Trimming took 0 bases from V and 4 from J, leaving 20 bases between them. The CDR3 region is CASSVGGGLLDSYEQYF. The CDR3 DNA reads as TGTGCCAGCAGCGTAGGAGGGGGGCTCCTGGACAGTTACGAGCAGTACTTC.

V usage is TRBV6-2 or TRBV6-3 and J usage is TRBJ2-3, with 12 positions matching TRBD2. Losses at the gene ends were 6 bases for V and 7 bases for J; bases not matched to a gene: 17. The V gene's germline CDR1 is MNHEY and CDR2 SVGEGT. The CDR3 contains 18 residues. CDR3 amino acids: CASSRTSGVTPGWYTQYF. CDR3 in DNA: TGTGCCAGCAGCCGGACTAGCGGGGTGACTCCGGGGTGGTATACGCAGTATTTT.

This clonotype was detected a few times. The chain employs TRBV5-1 and TRBJ1-2, with a weak D call TRBD1 (5 bases). The CDR3 length is 15 residues. Germline lookup yields CDR1 SGHRS and CDR2 YFSETQ. Trimming stripped 4 bases from V and 6 bases from J, with 19 bases between. The CDR3 protein is CASSPGSQGSHGYTF. CDR3 bases: TGCGCCAGCAGCCCGGGATCCCAGGGCTCCCATGGCTACACCTTC.

This chain joins TRBV4-2 and TRBJ2-7; 10 nucleotides match TRBD1. This CDR3 comprises 14 residues. Germline V gene sequence: CDR1 LGHNA, CDR2 YNFKEQ. With V trimmed by 6 bases and J by 3 bases, 5 bases remained unmatched. DNA for the CDR3: TGTGCCAGCAGAACGACAGGGGGCAGCTACGAGCAGTACTTC. Translation gives CASRTTGGSYEQYF.

This clonotype appeared a few times. The CDR3 nucleotides are TGTGCCAGCAGCCGAGAGGGACAGGGGGCGAATGGCTACACCTTC. Translating gives CASSREGQGANGYTF. V usage is TRBV7-9 and J usage is TRBJ1-2, with TRBD1 matching over 12 bases. V lost 5 bases and J lost 6; bases outside the gene matches: 7. CDR3 length: 15 amino acids. Germline values: CDR1 SEHNR, CDR2 FQNEAQ (reference sequence).

This clonotype was seen only a few times. The V gene is TRBV5-1, the J gene TRBJ1-2, with a possible D match to TRBD1 (5 bases). Germline values: CDR1 SGHRS, CDR2 YFSETQ. The CDR3 contains 15 residues. V was trimmed by 3 bases and J by 6 bases, leaving 18 bases between them. For the CDR3, the DNA is TGCGCCAGCAGCTGGGGGAGTGAGACGGATAATGGCTACACCTTC. This encodes CASSWGSETDNGYTF.

The chain has TRBV6-6 and TRBJ2-7, with D perhaps TRBD1 (6 bases). The V end lost 2 bases, the J end lost 6 bases, and 14 bases lay between the germline ends. CDR3 length: 14 amino acids. CDR1 and CDR2 from the germline V gene are MNHNY and SVGAGI (reference sequence). The CDR3 nucleotides are TGTGCCAGCAGTTACACGAGGGGGATACGCGAGCAGTACTTC. Translated: CASSYTRGIREQYF.

The V and J genes are TRBV14 and TRBJ2-1, with D possibly TRBD1 on 5 matching bases. Looked up from germline, CDR1 is SGHDN and CDR2 is FVKESK. Between the trimmed V and J ends, which lost 2 bases and 2 bases, there was a span of 13 bases. The CDR3 extends over 16 amino acids. The CDR3 protein is CASSQPRRVPYNEQFF. In DNA form, the CDR3 reads TGTGCCAGCAGCCAACCTCGCAGGGTCCCCTACAATGAGCAGTTCTTC.

J is TRBJ1-5 and V is TRBV20-1, with 9 bases fitting TRBD1. Germline-derived CDR1 and CDR2 are DFQATT and SNEGSKA (reference sequence). The CDR3 is 15 residues long. The V segment lost 4 bases and the J segment 1 base; nucleotides outside the gene matches: 5. For the CDR3, the DNA is TGCAGTGCTAAGCCGACAGGGGGAAGCAATCAGCCCCAGCATTTT. This translates into CSAKPTGGSNQPQHF.

CDR3 coding DNA: TGTGCCAGCACCCAGGACTCCGAAGATACGCAGTATTTT. It translates to CASTQDSEDTQYF. V gene TRBV12-3 or TRBV12-4 combines with J gene TRBJ2-3; the D gene is possibly TRBD2 (5 bases). The CDR3 runs 13 residues. V shed 7 bases and J shed 5 bases, with 13 bases lying between them.

This clonotype has a handful of counts. The V and J genes are TRBV6-2 or TRBV6-3 and TRBJ1-5; no clear D. Germline V gene data show CDR1 as MNHEY and CDR2 as SVGEGT. V dropped 2 bases and J dropped 7 bases, with 6 bases sitting between them. The CDR3 runs 12 residues. The CDR3 DNA is TGTGCCAGCAGTTACCCTCCCCAGCCCCAGCATTTT. It translates to CASSYPPQPQHF.

The chain has TRBV20-1 and TRBJ1-6; no reliable D call. Germline V CDR1 and CDR2: DFQATT, SNEGSKA (reference sequence). The CDR3 is 15 amino acids. The V and J ends lost 3 bases and 1 base respectively, with 10 bases between them. CDR3 amino acids: CSASVLWSYNSPLHF. Here the CDR3 DNA reads TGCAGTGCTAGCGTCCTCTGGTCCTATAATTCACCCCTCCACTTT.